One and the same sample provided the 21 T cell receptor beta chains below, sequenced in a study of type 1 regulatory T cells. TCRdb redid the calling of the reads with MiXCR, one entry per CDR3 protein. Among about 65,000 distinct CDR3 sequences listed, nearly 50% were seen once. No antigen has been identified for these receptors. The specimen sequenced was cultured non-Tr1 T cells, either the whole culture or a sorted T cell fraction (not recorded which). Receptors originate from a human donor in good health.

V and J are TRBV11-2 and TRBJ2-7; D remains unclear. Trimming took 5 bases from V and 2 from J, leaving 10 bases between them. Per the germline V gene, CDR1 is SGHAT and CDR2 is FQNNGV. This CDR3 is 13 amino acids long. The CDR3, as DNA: TGTGCCAGCAGCCGATACGCCCCCTACGAGCAGTACTTC. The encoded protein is CASSRYAPYEQYF.

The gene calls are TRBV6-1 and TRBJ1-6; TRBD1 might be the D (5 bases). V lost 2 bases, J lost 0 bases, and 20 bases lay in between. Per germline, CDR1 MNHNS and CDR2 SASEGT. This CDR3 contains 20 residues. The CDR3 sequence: CASSEKLEDTISSYNSPLHF. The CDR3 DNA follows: TGTGCCAGCAGTGAAAAATTGGAGGACACAATAAGCTCCTATAATTCACCCCTCCACTTT.

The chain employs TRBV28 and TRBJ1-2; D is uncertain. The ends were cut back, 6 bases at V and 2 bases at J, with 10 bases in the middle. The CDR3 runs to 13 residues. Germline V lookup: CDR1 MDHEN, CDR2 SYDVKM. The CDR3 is CASRPAVNYGYTF. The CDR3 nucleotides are TGTGCCAGCAGGCCCGCAGTCAACTATGGCTACACCTTC.

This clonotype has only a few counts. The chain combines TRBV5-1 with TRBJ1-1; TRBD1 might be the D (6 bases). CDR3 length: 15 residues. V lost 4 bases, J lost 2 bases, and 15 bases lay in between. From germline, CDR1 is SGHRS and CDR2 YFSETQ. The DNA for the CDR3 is TGCGCCAGCAGCCCGAGTCCGGGGGCTAACACTGAAGCTTTCTTT. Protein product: CASSPSPGANTEAFF.

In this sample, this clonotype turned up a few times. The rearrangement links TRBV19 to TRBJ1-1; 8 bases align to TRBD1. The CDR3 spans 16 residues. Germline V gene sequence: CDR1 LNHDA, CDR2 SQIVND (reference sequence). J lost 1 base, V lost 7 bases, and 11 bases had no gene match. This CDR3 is CASTRTGRGGNTEAFF. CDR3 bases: TGTGCCAGTACCAGGACAGGGCGGGGGGGGAACACTGAAGCTTTCTTT. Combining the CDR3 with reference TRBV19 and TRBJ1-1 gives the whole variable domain DGGITQSPKYLFRKEGQNVTLSCEQNLNHDAMYWYRQDPGQGLRLIYYSQIVNDFQKGDIAEGYSVSREKKESFPLTVTSAQKNPTAFYLCASTRTGRGGNTEAFFGQGTRLTVV.

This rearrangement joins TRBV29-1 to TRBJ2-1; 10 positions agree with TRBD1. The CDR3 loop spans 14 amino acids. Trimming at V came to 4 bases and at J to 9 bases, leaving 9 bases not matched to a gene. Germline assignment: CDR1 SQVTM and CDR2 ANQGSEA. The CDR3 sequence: CSVGGQGKVREQFF. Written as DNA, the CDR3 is TGCAGCGTTGGGGGACAGGGGAAAGTCCGTGAGCAGTTCTTC.

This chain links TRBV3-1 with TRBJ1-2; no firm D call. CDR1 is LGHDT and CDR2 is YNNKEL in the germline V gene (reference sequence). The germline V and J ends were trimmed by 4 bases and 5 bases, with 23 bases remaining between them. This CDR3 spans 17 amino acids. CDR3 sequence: CASSPEGGSSSGYGYTF. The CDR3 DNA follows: TGTGCCAGCAGCCCAGAGGGCGGTTCTTCGAGTGGTTATGGCTACACCTTC.

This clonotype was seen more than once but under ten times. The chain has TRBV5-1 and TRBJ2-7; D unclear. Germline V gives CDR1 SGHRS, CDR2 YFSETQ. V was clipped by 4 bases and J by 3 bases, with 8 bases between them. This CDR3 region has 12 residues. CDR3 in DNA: TGCGCCAGCAGCGACGACGGCTACGAGCAGTACTTC. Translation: CASSDDGYEQYF.

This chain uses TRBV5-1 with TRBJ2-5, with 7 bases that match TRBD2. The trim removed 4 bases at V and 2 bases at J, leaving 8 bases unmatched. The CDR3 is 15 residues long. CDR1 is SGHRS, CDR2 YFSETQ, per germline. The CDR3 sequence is CASSPSGTTQETQYF. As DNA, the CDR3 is TGCGCCAGCAGCCCCTCCGGGACTACTCAAGAGACCCAGTACTTC.

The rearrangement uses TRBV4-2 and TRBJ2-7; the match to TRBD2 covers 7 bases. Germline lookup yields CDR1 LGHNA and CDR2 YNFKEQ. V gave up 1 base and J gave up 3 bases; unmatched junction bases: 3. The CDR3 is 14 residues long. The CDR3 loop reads CASSQGGGGYEQYF. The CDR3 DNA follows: TGTGCCAGCAGCCAAGGGGGGGGGGGCTACGAGCAGTACTTC.

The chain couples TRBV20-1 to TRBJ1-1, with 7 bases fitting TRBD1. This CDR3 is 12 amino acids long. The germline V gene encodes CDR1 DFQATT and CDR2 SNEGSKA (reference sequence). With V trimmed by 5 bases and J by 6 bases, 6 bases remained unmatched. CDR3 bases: TGCAGTGCTCAGGATCAGGGGGCTGAAGCTTTCTTT. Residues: CSAQDQGAEAFF.

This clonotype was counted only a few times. CDR3 bases: TGTGCCTGGAGCGGGTTCCGACAGGGGGATAGCAATCAGCCCCAGCATTTT. It encodes CAWSGFRQGDSNQPQHF. The rearrangement links TRBV30 to TRBJ1-5; 9 nucleotides align to TRBD1. Germline V gene sequence: CDR1 GTSNPN, CDR2 SVGIG (reference sequence). The CDR3 loop spans 17 amino acids. V gave up 3 bases and J gave up 0 bases; unmatched junction bases: 9. The whole variable domain, filled in from reference TRBV30 and TRBJ1-5, reads SQTIHQWPATLVQPVGSPLSLECTVEGTSNPNLYWYRQAAGRGLQLLFYSVGIGQISSEVPQNLSASRPQDRQFILSSKKLLLSDSGFYLCAWSGFRQGDSNQPQHFGDGTRLSIL.

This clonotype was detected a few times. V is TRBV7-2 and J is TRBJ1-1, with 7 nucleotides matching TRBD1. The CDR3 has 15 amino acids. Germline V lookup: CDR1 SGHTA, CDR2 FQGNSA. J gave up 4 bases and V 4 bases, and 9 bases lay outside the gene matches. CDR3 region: CASSSTGTVGTEAFF. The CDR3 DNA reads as TGTGCCAGCAGCTCAACCGGGACAGTAGGCACTGAAGCTTTCTTT.

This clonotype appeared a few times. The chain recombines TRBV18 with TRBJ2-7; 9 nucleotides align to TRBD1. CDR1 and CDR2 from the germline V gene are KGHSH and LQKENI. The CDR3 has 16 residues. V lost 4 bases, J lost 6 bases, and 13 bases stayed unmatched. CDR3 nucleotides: TGTGCCAGCTCACTGTCAGGACAGGGGCCCTTGGGCGAGCAGTACTTC. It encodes CASSLSGQGPLGEQYF.

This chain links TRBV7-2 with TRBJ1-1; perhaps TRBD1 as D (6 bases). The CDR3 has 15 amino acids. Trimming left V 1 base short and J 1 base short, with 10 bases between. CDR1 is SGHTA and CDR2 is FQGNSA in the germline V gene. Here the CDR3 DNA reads TGTGCCAGCAGCTTAGGGGGGCAGAGGAACACTGAAGCTTTCTTT. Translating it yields CASSLGGQRNTEAFF.

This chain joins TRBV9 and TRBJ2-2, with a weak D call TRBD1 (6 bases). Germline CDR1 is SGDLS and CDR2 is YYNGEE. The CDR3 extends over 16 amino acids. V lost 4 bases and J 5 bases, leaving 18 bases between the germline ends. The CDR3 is CASSQRPGQRTGELFF. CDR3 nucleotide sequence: TGTGCCAGCAGCCAGAGGCCGGGACAAAGGACCGGGGAGCTGTTTTTT. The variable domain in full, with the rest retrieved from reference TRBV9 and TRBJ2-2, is DSGVTQTPKHLITATGQRVTLRCSPRSGDLSVYWYQQSLDQGLQFLIQYYNGEERAKGNILERFSAQQFPDLHSELNLSSLELGDSALYFCASSQRPGQRTGELFFGEGSRLTVL.

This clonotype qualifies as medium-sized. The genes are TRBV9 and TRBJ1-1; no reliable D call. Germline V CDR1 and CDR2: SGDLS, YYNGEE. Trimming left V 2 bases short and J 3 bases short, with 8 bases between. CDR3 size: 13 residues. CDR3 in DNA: TGTGCCAGCAGCGTTCGGGCCGACACTGAAGCTTTCTTT. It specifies CASSVRADTEAFF.

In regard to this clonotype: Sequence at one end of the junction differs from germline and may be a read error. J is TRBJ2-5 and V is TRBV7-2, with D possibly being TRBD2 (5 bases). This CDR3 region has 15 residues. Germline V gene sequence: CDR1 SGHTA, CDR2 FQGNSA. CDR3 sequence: CAGSGNRASGETQYF. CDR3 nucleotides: TGTGCCGGCAGCGGCAATCGGGCCTCGGGGGAGACCCAGTACTTC. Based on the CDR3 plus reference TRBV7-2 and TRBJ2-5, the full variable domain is GAGVSQSPSNKVTEKGKDVELRCDPISGHTALYWYRQSLGQGLEFLIYFQGNSAPDKSGLPSDRFSAERTGGSVSTLTIQRTQQEDSAVYLCAGSGNRASGETQYFGPGTRLLVL.

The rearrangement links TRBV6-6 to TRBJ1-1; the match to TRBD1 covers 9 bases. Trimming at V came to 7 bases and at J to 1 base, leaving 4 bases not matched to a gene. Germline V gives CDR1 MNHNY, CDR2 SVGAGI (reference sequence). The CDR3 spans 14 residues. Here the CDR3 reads CASTPTGGNTEAFF. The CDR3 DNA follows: TGTGCCAGCACCCCGACAGGGGGGAACACTGAAGCTTTCTTT.

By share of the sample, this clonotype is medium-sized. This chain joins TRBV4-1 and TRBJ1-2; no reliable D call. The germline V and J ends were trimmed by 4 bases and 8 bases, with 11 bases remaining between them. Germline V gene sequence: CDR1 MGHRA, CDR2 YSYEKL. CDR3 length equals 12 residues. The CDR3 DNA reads TGCGCCAGCAGCCCGGATTTCGAGGGCTACACCTTC. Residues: CASSPDFEGYTF.

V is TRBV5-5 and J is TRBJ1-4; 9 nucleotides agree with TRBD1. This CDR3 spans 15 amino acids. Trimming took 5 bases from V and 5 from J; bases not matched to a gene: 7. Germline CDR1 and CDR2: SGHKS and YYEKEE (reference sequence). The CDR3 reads CASRRTGVANEKLFF. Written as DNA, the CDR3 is TGTGCCAGCAGACGGACAGGGGTAGCGAATGAAAAACTGTTTTTT. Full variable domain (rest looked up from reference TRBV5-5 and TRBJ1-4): DAGVTQSPTHLIKTRGQQVTLRCSPISGHKSVSWYQQVLGQGPQFIFQYYEKEERGRGNFPDRFSARQFPNYSSELNVNALLLGDSALYLCASRRTGVANEKLFFGSGTQLSVL.